This entry concerns a single T cell receptor (beta chain). Germline V gives CDR1 MDHEN, CDR2 SYDVKM. Trimming took 4 bases from V and 6 from J; bases not matched to a gene: 21. The CDR3 contains 21 residues. The sample belongs to a study of blood T cell repertoires in COVID-19. Study overall: Italy, Spain and the United States were the sources of the convalescent and acute COVID-19 samples. The analysed material was cDNA or gDNA that came from T cells, B-cell-depleted T cells, or PBMCs.

In the original processing: Counts of nucleated cells, estimated from reference gene primer amplification, were obtained. Only in-frame clones appear in the TCRdb table, and some are missing; sequencing was by immunoSEQ multiplex PCR. V and J calls plus clone size are reproduced from that table; the DNA served to infer D and trimming. The table includes fewer than 250,000 clones, about four fifths detected once. Participants in the exposed group had met a COVID-19 case in the 2 weeks before joining the study. The source is a woman in her forties who had been exposed to COVID-19. The specimen was PBMCs or T cells enriched from blood (not recorded which). V and J are TRBV28 and TRBJ2-3; 14 bases map to TRBD2. The CDR3 nucleotides read TGTGCCAGCAGTTCAACTACTCCCGCGACTAGCGGGGGGGCGGGGAGGGATACGCAGTATTTT. This gives the protein CASSSTTPATSGGAGRDTQYF. Looking up the rest from reference TRBV28 and TRBJ2-3 gives the full variable domain: DVKVTQSSRYLVKRTGEKVFLECVQDMDHENMFWYRQDPGLGLRLIYFSYDVKMKEKGDIPEGYSVSREKKERFSLILESASTNQTSMYLCASSSTTPATSGGAGRDTQYFGPGTRLTVL.